These 3 T cell receptor beta chains were all obtained from the same sample, sequenced in a study of T-cell memory formation after mild COVID-19. TCRdb itself ran the 5' RACE reads through MiXCR, one entry per CDR3 protein. The sample contains around 150,000 distinct CDR3 sequences, about 28% of which appear only once. Sequencing was done on a sample of PBMCs or a T cell subset sorted from them (not recorded which). Receptors originate from an adult woman who had mild COVID-19 (a few samples of this study predate the infection). Cell type and time point are not known.

The chain uses TRBV5-1 and TRBJ2-1; the match to TRBD2 covers 12 bases. The CDR3 contains 16 residues. Germline V gene lookup returns CDR1 SGHRS and CDR2 YFSETQ. The ends lost 7 bases at V and 1 base at J; junction bases unmatched: 6. Here the CDR3 DNA reads TGCGCCAGCGGGGCTAGCGGGAGGGTTTCCTACAATGAGCAGTTCTTC. This codes for CASGASGRVSYNEQFF.

This clonotype turned up a few times. The chain carries TRBV18 and TRBJ2-3; D gene uncertain. The CDR3 runs 13 residues. Trimming cost V 3 bases and J 1 base, with 5 bases left between them. Per the germline V gene, CDR1 is KGHSH and CDR2 is LQKENI. The CDR3 DNA is TGTGCCAGCTCACCGAGCGGCACAGATACGCAGTATTTT. This sequence encodes CASSPSGTDTQYF.

Turning to this clonotype: The germline gene is not matched at one end of the junction; a read error may be the cause. The J gene is TRBJ2-2, the V gene TRBV12-3 or TRBV12-4; 7 nucleotides match TRBD2. The CDR3 consists of 16 residues. The CDR3 DNA reads as TGTGCCAGCCTAAGGAGGGATGGGGGGGGAACCGCGGAGCTGTTTTTT. Amino acids: CASLRRDGGGTAELFF.